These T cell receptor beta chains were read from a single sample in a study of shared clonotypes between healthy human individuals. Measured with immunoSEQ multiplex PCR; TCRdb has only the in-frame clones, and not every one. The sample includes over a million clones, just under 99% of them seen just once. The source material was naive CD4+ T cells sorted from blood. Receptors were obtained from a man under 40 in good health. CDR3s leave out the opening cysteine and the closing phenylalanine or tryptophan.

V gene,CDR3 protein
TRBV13,ASSLPGPGTEAF
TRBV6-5,ASSYSTSGAFYEQY
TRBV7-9,ASASPLLTSGVYEQY
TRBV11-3,ASSLSRGFDEQF
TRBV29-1,SVRTGGDTEAF
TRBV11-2,ASSLDRANRNTEAF
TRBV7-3,ASSLTPDTTEQF
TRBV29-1,SVDDPNLAGGETQY
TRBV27,ASSLAGPGTSREQY
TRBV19,AAKGQGHYSNQPQH
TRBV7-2,ASSPGGDSDTQY
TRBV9,ASSVVAGSYNEQF
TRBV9,ASSNFPGTANTEAF
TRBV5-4,ASSFSGRGAGELF
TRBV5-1,ASSRGQNNEQF
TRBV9,ASSEGTVPYEQY
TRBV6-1,ASSATSGTDTQY
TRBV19,ASPLQPYNEQF
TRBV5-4,ASSLDSGVLYEQY
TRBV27,ASSLSGQIGGRQPQH
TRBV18,ASSSEIKGYEQY
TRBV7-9,ASSLERENTEAF
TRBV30,AWSQKDKIAGELF
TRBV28,ASSAAIAQETQY
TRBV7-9,ASSLGTLINQPQH
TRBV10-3,AIRGQGPETQY
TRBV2,ASSGTTYEQY